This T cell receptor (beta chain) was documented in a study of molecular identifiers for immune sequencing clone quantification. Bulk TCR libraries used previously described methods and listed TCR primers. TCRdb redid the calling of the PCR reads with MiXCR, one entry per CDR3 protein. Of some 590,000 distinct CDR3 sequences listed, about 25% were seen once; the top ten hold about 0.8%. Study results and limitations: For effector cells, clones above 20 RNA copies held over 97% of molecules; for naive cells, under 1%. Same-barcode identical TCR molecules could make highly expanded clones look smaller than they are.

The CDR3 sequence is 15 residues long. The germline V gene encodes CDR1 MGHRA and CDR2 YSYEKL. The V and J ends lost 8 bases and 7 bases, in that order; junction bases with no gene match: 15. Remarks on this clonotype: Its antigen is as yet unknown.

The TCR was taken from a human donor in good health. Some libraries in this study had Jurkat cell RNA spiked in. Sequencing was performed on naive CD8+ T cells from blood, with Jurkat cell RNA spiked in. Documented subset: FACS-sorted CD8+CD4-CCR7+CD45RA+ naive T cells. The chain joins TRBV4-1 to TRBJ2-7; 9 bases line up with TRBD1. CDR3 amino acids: CASGLKTGQGREQYF. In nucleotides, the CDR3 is TGCGCCAGCGGCCTAAAAACCGGACAGGGGCGGGAGCAGTACTTC.